The TCR beta chain under discussion was sequenced for a study of CD8 T cells in ankylosing spondylitis. The V end lost 5 bases, the J end lost 6 bases, and 10 bases lay between the germline ends. The CDR3 is 13 residues long. Germline-derived CDR1 and CDR2 are MNHEY and SMNVEV (reference sequence). For TCR beta, libraries came from quantitative 5'-RACE with molecular barcodes. TCRdb used MiXCR to reprocess the 5' RACE reads, holding one entry per CDR3 protein. The table has about 340,000 distinct CDR3 sequences, about 20% seen once; the top ten hold around 13%. Details on this clonotype: The target antigen is unknown.

Overall study results and limits: Disease-linked clones were reportedly significantly enriched in matched ankylosing spondylitis synovial fluid. Made up of about eight highly homologous variants, a TCR beta motif appeared characteristic of ankylosing spondylitis blood. Earlier literature documents some of the motif variants in reactive arthritis synovial fluid and blood.

The receptor comes from a male donor with ankylosing spondylitis or in good health (not recorded which). The chain employs TRBV27 and TRBJ2-2; the D gene is possibly TRBD1 (5 bases). Sample: blood, either unsorted or a sorted T cell fraction (not recorded which). Here the CDR3 DNA reads TGTGCCAGCAGTGTCAGGGATTCCGGGGAGCTGTTTTTT. Translated: CASSVRDSGELFF.